The 11 T cell receptor beta chains reported below all come from one sample, sequenced in a study of regulatory T cells in long-lasting Graves disease. The authors built TCR beta libraries using iRepertoire HTBI primers and Arm-PCR of CDR3 regions. Each CDR3 protein is one row after TCRdb ran MiXCR on the multiplex PCR reads. The sample holds around 400,000 distinct CDR3 sequences, 15% to 17% seen once. Time point described: newly diagnosed GD, antithyroid drugs for less than 3 months. Isolated PBMC RNA provided the starting material for the TCR library. Sequencing used peripheral blood mononuclear cells (PBMCs), obtained at new diagnosis, from a patient treated with antithyroid drugs. These receptors all come from a female donor with Graves disease.

This clonotype was observed many times. The chain is built from TRBV14 and TRBJ2-7; D may correspond to TRBD1 or TRBD2 (5 bases each). The CDR3 loop spans 14 amino acids. V lost 1 base to trimming and J lost 5 bases, with 12 bases between them. The germline V gene has CDR1 SGHDN and CDR2 FVKESK. The CDR3, as DNA: TGTGCCAGCAGCCAAGGTTATCAGGGAGACGAGCAGTACTTC. The encoded protein is CASSQGYQGDEQYF.

This clonotype has more than one count but fewer than ten. The J gene is TRBJ1-6, the V gene TRBV25-1; D is unresolved. Trimming stripped 1 base from V and 13 bases from J, with 11 bases between. Germline CDR1 reads MGHDK; CDR2 reads SYGVNS. The length of the CDR3 is 13 residues. CDR3 sequence (DNA): TGTGCCAGCAGTGAATCCCGGGTGTCCCCCCTCCACTTT. Its translation is CASSESRVSPLHF.

This clonotype came up many times. The J gene is TRBJ1-2, the V gene TRBV5-6; D unresolved. CDR3 size: 18 residues. Trimming removed 1 base from V and 7 bases from J, with 26 bases in between. Germline V gene lookup returns CDR1 SGHDT and CDR2 YYEEEE. This CDR3 is CASSLYVLGTRSSSGYTF. The DNA of the CDR3 is TGTGCCAGCAGCTTGTATGTGTTGGGAACCAGGAGTTCGAGTGGCTACACCTTC.

This clonotype was detected many times. The chain has TRBV28 and TRBJ1-1; no clear D. Trimming took off 4 bases at V and 0 bases at J, with 9 bases between the two ends. The CDR3 is 14 amino acids. Looked up from germline, CDR1 is MDHEN and CDR2 is SYDVKM. CDR3 amino acids: CASSSGIMNTEAFF. The CDR3 DNA is TGTGCCAGCAGTTCTGGGATCATGAACACTGAAGCTTTCTTT.

Concerning this clonotype itself: This may be a read error: a much more frequent sequence differs by one nucleotide. V and J are TRBV2 and TRBJ1-1, with TRBD1 as a possible D gene (5 bases). Germline V gives CDR1 SNHLY, CDR2 FYNNEI. This CDR3 has 16 amino acids. V was pared by 7 bases and J by 1 base, with 19 bases between. This CDR3 reads CASILSRQTKNTEAFF. The CDR3 DNA sequence: TGTGCCAGCATCTTATCGAGACAGACAAAGAACACTGAAGCTTTCTTT.

This clonotype was recorded at least ten times. The rearrangement joins TRBV5-6 to TRBJ2-3; D might be TRBD2 (5 bases). Germline values: CDR1 SGHDT, CDR2 YYEEEE. This CDR3 region has 17 residues. V shed 0 bases and J shed 0 bases, with 14 bases lying between them. The CDR3 DNA reads TGTGCCAGCAGCTTGGCGGGCGGGTTGCGAAGCACAGATACGCAGTATTTT. It is translated as CASSLAGGLRSTDTQYF.

The V call is TRBV12-3 or TRBV12-4, the J call TRBJ1-5; D uncertain. V was cut by 10 bases and J by 9 bases, with 16 bases left in between. This CDR3 region has 12 residues. The CDR3 here is CAISTFGRPQHF. CDR3 nucleotide sequence: TGTGCCATCAGCACTTTCGGACGGCCCCAGCATTTT.

At least ten counts were recorded for this clonotype. The chain recombines TRBV20-1 with TRBJ1-6; a possible D gene is TRBD1 (5 bases). V shed 6 bases and J shed 6 bases, with 24 bases lying between them. Germline V lookup: CDR1 DFQATT, CDR2 SNEGSKA (reference sequence). CDR3 length: 17 amino acids. The CDR3 loop reads CSAPPFDGGSSNSPLHF. In DNA, the CDR3 is TGCAGTGCCCCCCCGTTTGATGGGGGGAGCTCTAATTCACCCCTCCACTTT.

The rearrangement links TRBV6-2 or TRBV6-3 to TRBJ1-5; maybe TRBD1 (5 bases). Trimming took off 7 bases at V and 3 bases at J, with 16 bases between the two ends. The CDR3 has 15 residues. CDR1 MNHEY and CDR2 SVGEGT come from the germline V gene. CDR3 loop: CASTPGVGPNQPQHF. The CDR3 DNA is TGTGCCAGCACCCCGGGGGTGGGTCCCAATCAGCCCCAGCATTTT.

This clonotype was found many times. The CDR3 DNA sequence: TGCAGTGCTAGAGGTAGTAGCGGGGTCACAGATACGCAGTATTTT. This gives the protein CSARGSSGVTDTQYF. The chain joins TRBV20-1 to TRBJ2-3, with 8 bases lining up with TRBD2. With 1 base clipped from V and 2 bases from J, the junction kept 5 bases outside the gene matches. The CDR3 length is 15 residues. Germline CDR1 DFQATT, CDR2 SNEGSKA (reference sequence).

The table lists this clonotype with many counts. The rearrangement uses TRBV7-6 and TRBJ2-3; no definite D call. The CDR3 runs to 12 residues. From germline, CDR1 is SGHVS and CDR2 FNYEAQ. The germline V and J ends were trimmed by 1 base and 6 bases, with 5 bases remaining between them. CDR3 in DNA: TGTGCCAGCAGCTTAGGAGAGGATACGCAGTATTTT. This encodes CASSLGEDTQYF.